This TCR beta chain is from a study of shared clonotypes between healthy human individuals. About the research overall: CD8 memory received one plate per donor, CD8 naive two, CD4 memory three and CD4 naive three.

This clone was observed a single time. Clones were sequenced by immunoSEQ multiplex PCR, and TCRdb holds only the in-frame ones, with some missing. This sample has about 600,000 clones, with less than 98% found just once. The germline gives CDR1 SGHTA, CDR2 FQGNSA. This CDR3 contains 13 residues. Every donor, a Caucasian adult, lived in Nashville, Tennessee. Sequencing was performed on naive CD4+ T cells sorted from blood. The sample's subset: CD45RA+ positively selected. This clonotype originated in a woman aged 25 to 39 in good health. The chain couples TRBV7-2 to TRBJ1-1; TRBD1 agrees at 7 bases. CDR3 in amino acids: CARGIGGNTEAFF. CDR3 DNA sequence: TGTGCGCGCGGGATAGGGGGCAACACTGAAGCTTTCTTT.